Below are 24 T cell receptor beta chains sequenced from a single sample in a study of Ad26.COV2.S vaccination and SARS-CoV-2 variants. TCRdb keeps only in-frame clones here, not all; method: immunoSEQ multiplex PCR. The profile shows 300,000 to 350,000 clones, 80% to 90% of them singletons. Described treatment: around 19 received Ad26.COV2.S at low or high dose, single or two shots; about 5 received placebo; per-sample allocation not given. Following the first vaccine or placebo injection, samples were taken on day 63. The sample here was peripheral blood, taken in a trial of Ad26.COV2.S vaccine versus placebo. These receptors all stem from a person between 18 and 59 years old who received the Ad26.COV2.S COVID-19 vaccine or a placebo.

This clone has more than one count but fewer than ten. V is TRBV10-3 and J is TRBJ2-7; 8 bases are a match to TRBD2. V was pared by 0 bases and J by 2 bases, with 3 bases of the junction left unmatched. CDR3 length: 15 residues. Germline lookup yields CDR1 ENHRY and CDR2 SYGVKD. The CDR3 bases are TGTGCCATCAGTGAGTCGACGGGAGGGGCCTACGAGCAGTACTTC. Translated, it gives CAISESTGGAYEQYF.

The V and J genes are TRBV6-4 and TRBJ2-7, with D unresolved. Germline V lookup: CDR1 MRHNA, CDR2 SNTAGT. The CDR3 runs 11 residues. V was pared by 4 bases and J by 3 bases, with 4 bases between. DNA for the CDR3: TGTGCCAGCAGTGGGAACTACGAGCAGTACTTC. It is translated as CASSGNYEQYF.

This sequence joins TRBV28 and TRBJ2-7; no reliable D call. Germline assignment: CDR1 MDHEN and CDR2 SYDVKM. CDR3 length: 13 amino acids. V was trimmed by 6 bases and J by 0 bases, leaving 9 bases between them. The CDR3 DNA reads as TGTGCCAGCAGCCTCGACTTCTCCTACGAGCAGTACTTC. Amino acid sequence: CASSLDFSYEQYF.

The chain recombines TRBV7-9 with TRBJ2-1; 8 bases are shared with TRBD2. J gave up 10 bases and V 5 bases, and 16 bases lay outside the gene matches. This CDR3 has 16 residues. CDR1 and CDR2 (germline): SEHNR, FQNEAQ (reference sequence). CDR3: CASSLHGLAPRMEQFF. CDR3 sequence (DNA): TGTGCCAGCAGCCTCCACGGACTAGCTCCACGAATGGAGCAGTTCTTC.

This clone is a singleton in its sample. The rearrangement joins TRBV7-2 to TRBJ1-5, with a weak D call TRBD1 (5 bases). CDR1 and CDR2 (germline): SGHTA, FQGNSA. V was pared by 4 bases and J by 12 bases, with 22 bases between. The CDR3 sequence is 15 residues long. In DNA, the CDR3 is TGTGCCAGCAGCTCCTTAGGATTCGACAGCCCATACCAGCATTTT. It is translated as CASSSLGFDSPYQHF. The variable domain in full, with the rest retrieved from reference TRBV7-2 and TRBJ1-5, is GAGVSQSPSNKVTEKGKDVELRCDPISGHTALYWYRQSLGQGLEFLIYFQGNSAPDKSGLPSDRFSAERTGGSVSTLTIQRTQQEDSAVYLCASSSLGFDSPYQHFGDGTRLSIL.

The genes are TRBV10-3 and TRBJ2-7; 7 bases align to TRBD1. The CDR3 loop spans 14 amino acids. V was pared by 6 bases and J by 5 bases, with 10 bases of the junction left unmatched. Germline V lookup: CDR1 ENHRY, CDR2 SYGVKD. The CDR3 region has the DNA TGTGCCATCAGCACTCGACAGGGTGGGGACGAGCAGTACTTC. It yields the protein CAISTRQGGDEQYF.

The CDR3 protein is CASSMGGANQPQHF. In nucleotides, the CDR3 is TGTGCCAGTAGTATGGGAGGTGCCAATCAGCCCCAGCATTTT. V is TRBV19 and J is TRBJ1-5; D remains unclear. Germline V CDR1 and CDR2: LNHDA, SQIVND (reference sequence). The CDR3 covers 14 residues. Trimming shortened V by 3 bases and J by 3 bases, and 9 bases separated the two germline ends. Variable domain in full (rest from reference TRBV19 and TRBJ1-5): DGGITQSPKYLFRKEGQNVTLSCEQNLNHDAMYWYRQDPGQGLRLIYYSQIVNDFQKGDIAEGYSVSREKKESFPLTVTSAQKNPTAFYLCASSMGGANQPQHFGDGTRLSIL.

The rearrangement links TRBV5-4 to TRBJ1-4, with 8 positions matching TRBD1. Germline CDR1 and CDR2: SGHNT and YYREEE (reference sequence). The V gene end was trimmed by 4 bases and the J gene end by 5 bases; junction bases not matched to a gene: 10. The CDR3 is made up of 16 amino acids. Written as DNA, the CDR3 is TGTGCCAGCAGCCCGGGACAGGCACACCCAAATGAAAAACTGTTTTTT. The encoded protein is CASSPGQAHPNEKLFF. The full variable domain, completed using reference TRBV5-4 and TRBJ1-4, is ETGVTQSPTHLIKTRGQQVTLRCSSQSGHNTVSWYQQALGQGPQFIFQYYREEENGRGNFPPRFSGLQFPNYSSELNVNALELDDSALYLCASSPGQAHPNEKLFFGSGTQLSVL.

This clone was detected only once. This chain connects TRBV19 to TRBJ1-6; no clear D. The germline V and J ends were trimmed by 6 bases and 5 bases, with 11 bases remaining between them. The germline gives CDR1 LNHDA, CDR2 SQIVND (reference sequence). The CDR3 is 14 amino acids. CDR3 sequence (DNA): TGTGCCAGTAGGCTGGACGGGAATAATTCACCCCTCCACTTT. Translating gives CASRLDGNNSPLHF.

The chain is built from TRBV7-9 and TRBJ2-7; 8 bases agree with TRBD1. Per germline, CDR1 SEHNR and CDR2 FQNEAQ (reference sequence). V dropped 5 bases and J dropped 9; count of bases not matched to a gene: 6. The CDR3 contains 12 residues. The CDR3 sequence is CASSPQGVGQYF. CDR3 sequence (DNA): TGTGCCAGCAGCCCACAGGGGGTAGGGCAGTACTTC.

This sequence joins TRBV7-9 and TRBJ2-3, with D perhaps TRBD2 (6 bases). The germline gives CDR1 SEHNR, CDR2 FQNEAQ (reference sequence). Trimming took off 4 bases at V and 15 bases at J, with 14 bases between the two ends. The CDR3 totals 11 residues. Written as DNA, the CDR3 is TGTGCCAGCAGCTGGGGGGTTATAGGATATTTT. It encodes CASSWGVIGYF. The full variable domain, its missing parts supplied by reference TRBV7-9 and TRBJ2-3, is DTGVSQNPRHKITKRGQNVTFRCDPISEHNRLYWYRQTLGQGPEFLTYFQNEAQLEKSRLLSDRFSAERPKGSFSTLEIQRTEQGDSAMYLCASSWGVIGYFGPGTRLTVL.

The chain joins TRBV3-1 (or the pseudogene TRBV3-2) to TRBJ2-7, with D possibly TRBD1 on 5 matching bases. Germline CDR1 is LGHDT and CDR2 is YNNKEL (reference sequence). V lost 0 bases, J lost 0 bases, and 9 bases lay in between. This CDR3 comprises 15 residues. The CDR3 protein is CASSQDWGPSYEQYF. CDR3 bases: TGTGCCAGCAGCCAAGACTGGGGCCCCTCCTACGAGCAGTACTTC.

The chain employs TRBV6-2 or TRBV6-3 and TRBJ1-6; D remains ambiguous. The CDR3 consists of 12 residues. Trimming stripped 0 bases from V and 9 bases from J, with 3 bases between. Germline CDR1 is MNHEY and CDR2 is SVGEGT. CDR3 loop: CASSYSSSPLHF. The CDR3, as DNA: TGTGCCAGCAGTTACTCCAGTTCACCCCTCCACTTT.

In the case of this clone: Other nucleotide sequences in the sample specify the same CDR3. V is TRBV4-3 and J is TRBJ2-1; 8 nucleotides line up with TRBD1. This CDR3 is built from 15 residues. The junction had 2 bases not matched to a gene; V was cut back by 4 bases and J by 0 bases. Germline values: CDR1 LGHNA, CDR2 YSLEER. The CDR3 spells CASSLGQGSYNEQFF. DNA of the CDR3: TGCGCCAGCAGCCTCGGACAGGGCTCCTACAATGAGCAGTTCTTC.

The V gene is TRBV27, the J gene TRBJ2-2; 15 nucleotides align to TRBD2. With 8 bases clipped from V and 0 bases from J, the junction kept 7 bases outside the gene matches. Germline V gives CDR1 MNHEY, CDR2 SMNVEV (reference sequence). This CDR3 region has 18 residues. The CDR3 DNA reads TGTGCCAGCGGACTAGCGGGAGGGCGTGTTCCGAACACCGGGGAGCTGTTTTTT. Its protein product is CASGLAGGRVPNTGELFF.

This rearrangement joins TRBV3-1 (or the pseudogene TRBV3-2) to TRBJ2-1, with D maybe TRBD2 (5 bases). The length of the CDR3 is 14 residues. V was shortened by 3 bases and J by 6 bases, with 12 bases between the two germline ends. Germline values: CDR1 LGHDT, CDR2 YNNKEL (reference sequence). The CDR3 spells CASSQLGGGNEQFF. The CDR3 DNA sequence: TGTGCCAGCAGCCAGCTAGGAGGCGGCAATGAGCAGTTCTTC.

The rearrangement links TRBV6-5 to TRBJ1-2; 9 nucleotides align to TRBD1. There are 14 residues in the CDR3. CDR1 MNHEY and CDR2 SVGAGI come from the germline V gene. V was pared by 7 bases and J by 6 bases, with 9 bases of the junction left unmatched. The CDR3 sequence is CASNIGTGRDGYTF. The CDR3 region has the DNA TGTGCCAGCAACATCGGGACAGGGAGAGATGGCTACACCTTC.

The V and J genes are TRBV19 and TRBJ1-1, with D unclear. This CDR3 has 12 residues. The V end was cut by 10 bases, the J end by 4 bases, with 13 bases between. Germline CDR1 LNHDA, CDR2 SQIVND (reference sequence). In DNA form, the CDR3 reads TGTGCCACGACGGGTCCTCCCACTGAAGCTTTCTTT. Its protein product is CATTGPPTEAFF.

The CDR3 DNA follows: TGCGCCAGCAGCTTGGTCATAGGAGCGAGCTCCTACAATGAGCAGTTCTTC. Amino acid sequence: CASSLVIGASSYNEQFF. The chain combines TRBV5-1 with TRBJ2-1; no clear D gene. The germline V and J ends were trimmed by 0 bases and 0 bases, with 13 bases remaining between them. This CDR3 contains 17 residues. Germline assignment: CDR1 SGHRS and CDR2 YFSETQ. The full variable domain, with the rest looked up from reference TRBV5-1 and TRBJ2-1, is KAGVTQTPRYLIKTRGQQVTLSCSPISGHRSVSWYQQTPGQGLQFLFEYFSETQRNKGNFPGRFSGRQFSNSRSEMNVSTLELGDSALYLCASSLVIGASSYNEQFFGPGTRLTVL.

The chain is built from TRBV19 and TRBJ1-1, with D perhaps TRBD1 (5 bases). The CDR3 is 15 amino acids. Germline-derived CDR1 and CDR2 are LNHDA and SQIVND (reference sequence). With 5 bases removed from V and 0 bases from J, the gap between germline ends came to 13 bases. The DNA of the CDR3 is TGTGCCAGTAGTTTTCCGGGACGGTTGAACACTGAAGCTTTCTTT. As protein: CASSFPGRLNTEAFF.

The V gene is TRBV14, the J gene TRBJ2-7; maybe TRBD1 (6 bases). Per the germline V gene, CDR1 is SGHDN and CDR2 is FVKESK. The CDR3 contains 15 residues. With 1 base removed from V and 3 bases from J, the gap between germline ends came to 13 bases. The CDR3 DNA follows: TGTGCCAGCAGCCAAGGGTTCAGGGGTGGCTACGAGCAGTACTTC. Translated: CASSQGFRGGYEQYF.

The chain carries TRBV6-2 or TRBV6-3 and TRBJ2-7; TRBD2 matches at 7 bases. Per germline, CDR1 MNHEY and CDR2 SVGEGT. This CDR3 has 14 amino acids. The V gene end was trimmed by 4 bases and the J gene end by 5 bases; junction bases not matched to a gene: 8. The CDR3 loop is CASSLYGRYNEQYF. The CDR3 DNA follows: TGTGCCAGCAGTTTATACGGGAGGTACAACGAGCAGTACTTC.

V and J are TRBV6-5 and TRBJ2-3; TRBD2 might be the D (5 bases). This CDR3 contains 14 residues. Trimming left V 0 bases short and J 7 bases short, with 11 bases between. Per germline, CDR1 MNHEY and CDR2 SVGAGI. The CDR3 sequence: CASSYSVRGNTQYF. The DNA for the CDR3 is TGTGCCAGCAGTTACTCGGTACGGGGAAATACGCAGTATTTT.

The rearrangement uses TRBV12-3 or TRBV12-4 and TRBJ1-6; 11 positions agree with TRBD1. Trimming cost V 7 bases and J 10 bases; bases outside gene matches: 3. The CDR3 extends over 13 amino acids. Here the CDR3 DNA reads TGTGCCAGCATGGGACAGGGGGACTCACCCCTCCACTTT. Amino acids: CASMGQGDSPLHF.